A single sample is the source of the 21 T cell receptor beta chains below, sequenced in a study of cytomegalovirus exposure and HLA in healthy donors. PCR used 60 Vbeta primers and 13 Jbeta primers. Some clones are missing from TCRdb's copy, which holds only in-frame ones; the method was immunoSEQ multiplex PCR. The table shows 160,000 or so clones, with around four fifths occurring only once. The sequenced sample consisted of PBMCs. The receptors shown here come from a man aged 18 to 29 in good health and CMV-seropositive.

This clone has a single count. J is TRBJ2-1 and V is TRBV13; the D gene is possibly TRBD2 (6 bases). The germline V gene encodes CDR1 PRHDT and CDR2 FYEKMQ (reference sequence). The CDR3 is 16 amino acids. The V end was cut by 2 bases, the J end by 2 bases, with 13 bases between. CDR3: CASSLRASEPYNEQFF. The DNA of the CDR3 is TGTGCCAGCAGCTTACGGGCTAGCGAACCCTACAATGAGCAGTTCTTC.

This chain joins TRBV7-3 and TRBJ2-1; D is possibly TRBD2 (6 bases). V was trimmed by 8 bases and J by 8 bases, leaving 19 bases between them. CDR1 and CDR2 from the germline V gene are SGHTA and FQGTGA. The CDR3 sequence is 14 residues long. CDR3 loop: CASEMGTQSYEQFF. CDR3 nucleotides: TGTGCCAGCGAGATGGGGACTCAGTCGTATGAGCAGTTCTTC. Complete variable domain (other parts from reference TRBV7-3 and TRBJ2-1): GAGVSQTPSNKVTEKGKYVELRCDPISGHTALYWYRQSLGQGPEFLIYFQGTGAADDSGLPNDRFFAVRPEGSVSTLKIQRTERGDSAVYLCASEMGTQSYEQFFGPGTRLTVL.

The chain combines TRBV11-2 with TRBJ2-7; the match to TRBD1 covers 7 bases. This CDR3 region has 16 residues. After removal of 5 bases from V and 0 bases from J, the junction contained 10 bases not matched to a gene. CDR1 SGHAT and CDR2 FQNNGV come from the germline V gene. This CDR3 is CASSPPATGASYEQYF. For the CDR3, the DNA is TGTGCCAGCAGCCCCCCGGCTACAGGGGCCTCCTACGAGCAGTACTTC.

This clone was detected only a few times. The chain is built from TRBV5-5 and TRBJ1-2, with a weak D call TRBD1 (5 bases). The CDR3 has 14 amino acids. V was pared by 4 bases and J by 3 bases, with 13 bases between. Per the germline V gene, CDR1 is SGHKS and CDR2 is YYEKEE (reference sequence). This chain's CDR3 is CASSADSGYYGYTF. The CDR3 DNA is TGTGCCAGCAGCGCCGACAGTGGGTACTATGGCTACACCTTC.

Concerning this clone itself: Because it lacks the conserved phenylalanine or tryptophan at the end, this CDR3 is likely a read error. The chain links TRBV27 to TRBJ1-6; 9 positions agree with TRBD1. The CDR3 consists of 15 residues. V lost 2 bases and J lost 9; bases outside the gene matches: 5. Germline V gene lookup returns CDR1 MNHEY and CDR2 SMNVEV (reference sequence). Here the CDR3 DNA reads TGTGCCAGCAGTTTAGGATCGGGACAGGGTTCACCCCTCCACCTT. Translating gives CASSLGSGQGSPLHL.

The rearrangement joins TRBV9 to TRBJ2-6; D possibly corresponds to TRBD2 (5 bases). The CDR3 sequence is 16 residues long. Germline loops: CDR1 SGDLS, CDR2 YYNGEE. V was clipped by 3 bases and J by 10 bases, with 20 bases between them. The CDR3, as DNA: TGTGCCAGCAGCGCCTACGGAGGCAGAGGCGGGAACGTCCTGACTTTC. This gives the protein CASSAYGGRGGNVLTF.

The chain is built from TRBV5-1 and TRBJ2-2; D is ambiguous. CDR1 is SGHRS and CDR2 is YFSETQ in the germline V gene. This CDR3 has 13 residues. V was pared by 4 bases and J by 5 bases, with 9 bases between. CDR3 protein: CASSLITTGELFF. The CDR3 coding sequence is TGCGCCAGCAGCCTAATAACGACCGGGGAGCTGTTTTTT.

This chain uses TRBV5-1 with TRBJ2-7; D unclear. Germline V lookup: CDR1 SGHRS, CDR2 YFSETQ. V was cut by 0 bases and J by 3 bases, with 7 bases left in between. This CDR3 has 13 amino acids. The CDR3 reads CASSLAYDYEQYF. The CDR3, as DNA: TGCGCCAGCAGCTTGGCCTATGACTACGAGCAGTACTTC. Complete variable domain (other parts from reference TRBV5-1 and TRBJ2-7): KAGVTQTPRYLIKTRGQQVTLSCSPISGHRSVSWYQQTPGQGLQFLFEYFSETQRNKGNFPGRFSGRQFSNSRSEMNVSTLELGDSALYLCASSLAYDYEQYFGPGTRLTVT.

This clone turned up a few times. The CDR3 does not close with the conserved phenylalanine or tryptophan, likely indicating a read error. No DNA is shown, since the ends of the CDR3 on it are uncertain; the CDR3 is the one TCRdb lists. The V and J genes are TRBV4-1 and TRBJ1-1; TRBD1, the D gene given by the table, was not confirmed from the DNA. The CDR3 is 12 residues long, ends included. Germline V gene data show CDR1 as MGHRA and CDR2 as YSYEKL. The chain's CDR3 is CASSPSSLTPFL.

V is TRBV9 and J is TRBJ2-7, with TRBD1 matching 9 bases. The germline CDR1 and CDR2 sequences are SGDLS and YYNGEE. J gave up 6 bases and V 0 bases, and 7 bases lay outside the gene matches. CDR3 length equals 15 residues. In nucleotides, the CDR3 is TGTGCCAGCAGCGTAGGAGGGACAGGGCTCGGCGAGCAGTACTTC. This gives the protein CASSVGGTGLGEQYF. Supplemented by reference TRBV9 and TRBJ2-7, the full variable domain reads DSGVTQTPKHLITATGQRVTLRCSPRSGDLSVYWYQQSLDQGLQFLIQYYNGEERAKGNILERFSAQQFPDLHSELNLSSLELGDSALYFCASSVGGTGLGEQYFGPGTRLTVT.

The V call is TRBV2, the J call TRBJ1-2, with D perhaps matching TRBD1 (5 bases). CDR3 length: 12 amino acids. Germline values: CDR1 SNHLY, CDR2 FYNNEI. Trimming removed 6 bases from V and 8 bases from J, with 13 bases in between. CDR3 nucleotides: TGTGCCAGCAGGCAAAAGGGGATGGGCTACACCTTC. Translating gives CASRQKGMGYTF.

Worth noting for this clone: Mismatch with germline at one junction end may stem from a read error. The chain is built from TRBV19 and TRBJ1-1; D call uncertain. Germline-derived CDR1 and CDR2 are LNHDA and SQIVND (reference sequence). This CDR3 is 13 amino acids long. The chain's CDR3 is CASGDGRNAEAFF. In DNA, the CDR3 is TGTGCCAGTGGAGACGGGAGGAACGCTGAAGCTTTCTTT.

The chain joins TRBV2 to TRBJ2-7; tentatively, D is TRBD1 (6 bases). V was trimmed by 7 bases and J by 0 bases, leaving 16 bases between them. The germline V gene encodes CDR1 SNHLY and CDR2 FYNNEI. The CDR3 length is 15 residues. Here the CDR3 DNA reads TGTGCCAGCACTACAGGGCAGGCCAACTCCTACGAGCAGTACTTC. This translates into CASTTGQANSYEQYF.

The V and J genes are TRBV6-4 and TRBJ1-1; D ambiguous. The germline gives CDR1 MRHNA, CDR2 SNTAGT. V was pared by 4 bases and J by 6 bases, with 18 bases between. CDR3 length: 15 residues. CDR3 residues: CASSGTRPVVPEAFF. The DNA for the CDR3 is TGTGCCAGCAGTGGTACACGTCCCGTCGTGCCTGAAGCTTTCTTT.

This chain connects TRBV5-1 to TRBJ2-1; 9 bases fit TRBD1. The CDR3 is made up of 16 amino acids. Trimming removed 0 bases from V and 6 bases from J; junction bases left unmatched: 7. The germline V gene has CDR1 SGHRS and CDR2 YFSETQ. The CDR3 here is CASSLDPGQGSNEQFF. CDR3 DNA sequence: TGCGCCAGCAGCTTGGACCCGGGACAGGGCTCCAATGAGCAGTTCTTC. Based on the CDR3 plus reference TRBV5-1 and TRBJ2-1, the full variable domain is KAGVTQTPRYLIKTRGQQVTLSCSPISGHRSVSWYQQTPGQGLQFLFEYFSETQRNKGNFPGRFSGRQFSNSRSEMNVSTLELGDSALYLCASSLDPGQGSNEQFFGPGTRLTVL.

This rearrangement joins TRBV30 to TRBJ1-2; no firm D call. V was shortened by 0 bases and J by 4 bases, with 12 bases between the two germline ends. Germline V gives CDR1 GTSNPN, CDR2 SVGIG (reference sequence). The CDR3 consists of 14 residues. The CDR3 protein is CAWSVRRRSYGYTF. Written as DNA, the CDR3 is TGTGCCTGGAGTGTACGGCGGAGGAGCTATGGCTACACCTTC. Full variable domain (rest looked up from reference TRBV30 and TRBJ1-2): SQTIHQWPATLVQPVGSPLSLECTVEGTSNPNLYWYRQAAGRGLQLLFYSVGIGQISSEVPQNLSASRPQDRQFILSSKKLLLSDSGFYLCAWSVRRRSYGYTFGSGTRLTVV.

The V gene is TRBV9, the J gene TRBJ2-5; 10 bases are a match to TRBD1. J was trimmed by 3 bases and V by 4 bases; bases with no gene match: 3. Germline V gene data show CDR1 as SGDLS and CDR2 as YYNGEE. The CDR3 is made up of 14 amino acids. CDR3 region: CASSTGTGEETQYF. DNA of the CDR3: TGTGCCAGCAGCACCGGGACAGGGGAAGAGACCCAGTACTTC.

In its sample, this clone was seen a few times. The genes are TRBV6-4 and TRBJ2-1; the D gene is possibly TRBD2 (5 bases). Germline V gene lookup returns CDR1 MRHNA and CDR2 SNTAGT. This CDR3 has 15 amino acids. Trimming cost V 5 bases and J 5 bases, with 16 bases left between them. The CDR3 DNA reads as TGTGCCAGCAGTTTCGACTGGCGGGCCGACAATGAGCAGTTCTTC. Translating gives CASSFDWRADNEQFF.

This rearrangement joins TRBV11-2 to TRBJ2-5, with TRBD2 matching 7 bases. Trimming took 1 base from V and 1 from J; bases not matched to a gene: 3. This CDR3 has 15 amino acids. Germline values: CDR1 SGHAT, CDR2 FQNNGV. CDR3 DNA sequence: TGTGCCAGCAGCTTAGGCGGGAGCTCCCAAGAGACCCAGTACTTC. Translated: CASSLGGSSQETQYF.

CDR3 coding DNA: TGCAGTGTCCCCTCAGGGGGCGCTGGGGCCAACGTCCTGACTTTC. Protein product: CSVPSGGAGANVLTF. This chain connects TRBV29-1 to TRBJ2-6, with TRBD1 matching 8 bases. This CDR3 has 15 amino acids. The germline gives CDR1 SQVTM, CDR2 ANQGSEA. Supplemented by reference TRBV29-1 and TRBJ2-6, the full variable domain reads SAVISQKPSRDICQRGTSLTIQCQVDSQVTMMFWYRQQPGQSLTLIATANQGSEATYESGFVIDKFPISRPNLTFSTLTVSNMSPEDSSIYLCSVPSGGAGANVLTFGAGSRLTVL.

The CDR3 protein is CASSLGRERETQYF. CDR3 coding DNA: TGCGCCAGCAGCTTGGGGCGGGAGCGGGAGACCCAGTACTTC. The V call is TRBV5-1, the J call TRBJ2-5; 7 nucleotides line up with TRBD2. CDR3 length equals 14 residues. With V trimmed by 0 bases and J by 5 bases, 4 bases remained unmatched. CDR1 SGHRS and CDR2 YFSETQ come from the germline V gene.